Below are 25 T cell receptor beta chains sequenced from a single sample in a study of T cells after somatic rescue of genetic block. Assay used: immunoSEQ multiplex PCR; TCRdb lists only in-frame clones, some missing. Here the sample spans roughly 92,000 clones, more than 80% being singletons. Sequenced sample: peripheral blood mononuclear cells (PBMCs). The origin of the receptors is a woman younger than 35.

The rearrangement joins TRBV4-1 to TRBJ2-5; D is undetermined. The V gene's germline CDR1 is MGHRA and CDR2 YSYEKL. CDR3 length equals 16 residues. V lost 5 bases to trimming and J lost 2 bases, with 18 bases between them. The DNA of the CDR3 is TGCGCCAGCAGCGCAAGGCCCATGGCCGCACAAGAGACCCAGTACTTC. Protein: CASSARPMAAQETQYF.

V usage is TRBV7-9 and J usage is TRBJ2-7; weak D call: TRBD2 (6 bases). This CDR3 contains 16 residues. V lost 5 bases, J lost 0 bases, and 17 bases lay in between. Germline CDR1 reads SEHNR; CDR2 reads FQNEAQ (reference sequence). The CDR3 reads CASSRPGLLTSYEQYF. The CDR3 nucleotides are TGTGCCAGCAGCCGTCCGGGACTCCTCACCTCCTACGAGCAGTACTTC.

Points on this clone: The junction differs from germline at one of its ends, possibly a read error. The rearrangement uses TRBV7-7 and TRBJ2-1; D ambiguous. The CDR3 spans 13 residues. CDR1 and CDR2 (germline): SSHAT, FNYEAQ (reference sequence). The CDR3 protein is CASSLEHRNPQFF. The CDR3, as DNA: TGTGCTAGCAGCTTAGAGCATAGGAATCCGCAGTTCTTC.

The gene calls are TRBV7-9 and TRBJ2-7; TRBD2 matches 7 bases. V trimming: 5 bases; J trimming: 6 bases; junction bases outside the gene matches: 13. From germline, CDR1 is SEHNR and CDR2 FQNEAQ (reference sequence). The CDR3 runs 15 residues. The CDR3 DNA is TGTGCCAGCAGCCCACCGGGGGGAAAGGGGTCCGAGCAGTACTTC. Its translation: CASSPPGGKGSEQYF.

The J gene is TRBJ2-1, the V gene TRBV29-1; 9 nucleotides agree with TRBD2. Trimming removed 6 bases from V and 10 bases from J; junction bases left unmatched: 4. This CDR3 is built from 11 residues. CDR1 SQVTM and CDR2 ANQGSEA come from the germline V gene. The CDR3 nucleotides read TGCAGCGTCGCCCTAGCGGGAGAGCAGTTCTTC. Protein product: CSVALAGEQFF.

CDR3 DNA sequence: TGTGCCAGCAGCTTCGGGGTATCTTTGGCCAACGTCCTGACTTTC. Its translation is CASSFGVSLANVLTF. The chain couples TRBV5-4 to TRBJ2-6, with a tentative D call TRBD2 (5 bases). Germline-derived CDR1 and CDR2 are SGHNT and YYREEE (reference sequence). V lost 2 bases and J lost 6, with 12 bases in between. This CDR3 is 15 amino acids long.

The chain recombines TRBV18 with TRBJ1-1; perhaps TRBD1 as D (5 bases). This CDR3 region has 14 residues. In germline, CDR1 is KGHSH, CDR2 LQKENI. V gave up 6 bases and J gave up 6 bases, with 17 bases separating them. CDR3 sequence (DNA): TGTGCCAGCTCTCAACAGGTAATCTTGGCTGAAGCTTTCTTT. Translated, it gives CASSQQVILAEAFF.

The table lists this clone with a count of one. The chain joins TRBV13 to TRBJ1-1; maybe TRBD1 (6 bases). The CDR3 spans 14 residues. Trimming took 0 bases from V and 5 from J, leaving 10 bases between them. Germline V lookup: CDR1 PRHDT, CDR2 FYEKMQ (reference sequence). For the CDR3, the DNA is TGTGCCAGCAGCTTAGGCGGGGGCTGGACTGAAGCTTTCTTT. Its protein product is CASSLGGGWTEAFF.

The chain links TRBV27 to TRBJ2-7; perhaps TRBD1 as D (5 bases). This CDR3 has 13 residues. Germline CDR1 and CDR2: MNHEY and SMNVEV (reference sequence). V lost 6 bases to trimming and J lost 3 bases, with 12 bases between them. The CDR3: CASSPTGYYEQYF. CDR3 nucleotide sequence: TGTGCCAGCAGCCCTACAGGCTACTACGAGCAGTACTTC.

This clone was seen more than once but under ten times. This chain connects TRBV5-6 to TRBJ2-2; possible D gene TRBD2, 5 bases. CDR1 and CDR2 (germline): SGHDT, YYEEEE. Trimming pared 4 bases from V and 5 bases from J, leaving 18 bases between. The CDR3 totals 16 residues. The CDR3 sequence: CASSLKWEYETGELFF. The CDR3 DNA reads TGTGCCAGCAGCCTGAAATGGGAGTACGAGACCGGGGAGCTGTTTTTT.

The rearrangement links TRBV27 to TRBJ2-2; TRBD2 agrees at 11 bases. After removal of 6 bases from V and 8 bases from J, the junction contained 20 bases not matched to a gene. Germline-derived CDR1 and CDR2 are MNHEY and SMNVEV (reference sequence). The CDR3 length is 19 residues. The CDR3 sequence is CASRPAGTYSGRASGELFF. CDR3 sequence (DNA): TGTGCCAGCAGACCGGCGGGGACTTATAGCGGGAGGGCCAGTGGGGAGCTGTTTTTT.

The CDR3 region has the DNA TGCAGTGCGGCAGATGAAAAACTGTTTTTT. The encoded protein is CSAADEKLFF. The chain couples TRBV20-1 to TRBJ1-4; no clear D. The length of the CDR3 is 10 residues. Trimming left V 6 bases short and J 6 bases short, with 5 bases between. Looked up from germline, CDR1 is DFQATT and CDR2 is SNEGSKA (reference sequence).

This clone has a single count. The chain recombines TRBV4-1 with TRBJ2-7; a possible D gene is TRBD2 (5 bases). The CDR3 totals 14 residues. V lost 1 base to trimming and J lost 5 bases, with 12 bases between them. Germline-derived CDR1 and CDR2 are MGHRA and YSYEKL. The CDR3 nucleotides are TGCGCCAGCAGCCAAGTTGTAGGAGGCGACGAGCAGTACTTC. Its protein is CASSQVVGGDEQYF.

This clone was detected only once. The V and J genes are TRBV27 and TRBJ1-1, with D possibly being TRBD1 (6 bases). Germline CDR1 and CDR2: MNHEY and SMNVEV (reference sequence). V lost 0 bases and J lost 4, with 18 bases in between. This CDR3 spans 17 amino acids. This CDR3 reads CASSLSAGGLPATEAFF. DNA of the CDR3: TGTGCCAGCAGTTTATCAGCGGGGGGCCTCCCGGCCACTGAAGCTTTCTTT.

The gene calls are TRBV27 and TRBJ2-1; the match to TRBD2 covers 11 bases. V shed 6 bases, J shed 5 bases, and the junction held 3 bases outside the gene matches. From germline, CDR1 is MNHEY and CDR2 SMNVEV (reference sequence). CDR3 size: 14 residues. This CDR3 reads CASRTSGSNNEQFF. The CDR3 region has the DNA TGTGCCAGCAGAACTAGCGGGAGTAACAATGAGCAGTTCTTC.

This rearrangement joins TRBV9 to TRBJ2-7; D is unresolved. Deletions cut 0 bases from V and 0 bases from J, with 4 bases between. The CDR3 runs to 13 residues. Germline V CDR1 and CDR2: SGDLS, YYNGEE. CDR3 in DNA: TGTGCCAGCAGCGTAGACTACTCCTACGAGCAGTACTTC. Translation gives CASSVDYSYEQYF.

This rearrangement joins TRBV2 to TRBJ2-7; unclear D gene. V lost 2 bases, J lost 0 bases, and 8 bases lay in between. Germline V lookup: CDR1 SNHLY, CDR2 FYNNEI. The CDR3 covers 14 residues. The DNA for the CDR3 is TGTGCCAGCAGTGAACCCAAAAGCTCCTACGAGCAGTACTTC. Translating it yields CASSEPKSSYEQYF.

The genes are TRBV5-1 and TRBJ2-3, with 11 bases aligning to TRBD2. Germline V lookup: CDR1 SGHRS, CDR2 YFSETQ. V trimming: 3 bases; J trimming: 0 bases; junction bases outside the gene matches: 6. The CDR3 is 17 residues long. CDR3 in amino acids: CASSWASSGRSTDTQYF. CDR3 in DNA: TGCGCCAGCAGCTGGGCGTCTAGCGGGAGGAGCACAGATACGCAGTATTTT.

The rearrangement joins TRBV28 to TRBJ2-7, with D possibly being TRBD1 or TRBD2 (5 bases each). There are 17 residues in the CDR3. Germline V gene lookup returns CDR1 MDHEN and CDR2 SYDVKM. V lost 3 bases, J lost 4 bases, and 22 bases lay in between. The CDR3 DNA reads TGTGCCAGCAGTTTCCCCGTAGCGAGTGAGAAGGGGTACGAGCAGTACTTC. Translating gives CASSFPVASEKGYEQYF.

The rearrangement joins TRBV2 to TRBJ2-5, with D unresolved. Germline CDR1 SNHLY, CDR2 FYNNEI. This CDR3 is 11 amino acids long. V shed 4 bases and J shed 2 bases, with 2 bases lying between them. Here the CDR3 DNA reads TGTGCCAGCAGTGCTCAAGAGACCCAGTACTTC. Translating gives CASSAQETQYF.

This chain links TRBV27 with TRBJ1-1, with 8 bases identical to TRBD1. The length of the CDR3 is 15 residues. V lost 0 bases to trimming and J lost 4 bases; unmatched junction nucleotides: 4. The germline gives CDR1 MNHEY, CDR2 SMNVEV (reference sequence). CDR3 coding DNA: TGTGCCAGCAGTTTATCCCAGGGGGCGGTCACTGAAGCTTTCTTT. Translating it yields CASSLSQGAVTEAFF.

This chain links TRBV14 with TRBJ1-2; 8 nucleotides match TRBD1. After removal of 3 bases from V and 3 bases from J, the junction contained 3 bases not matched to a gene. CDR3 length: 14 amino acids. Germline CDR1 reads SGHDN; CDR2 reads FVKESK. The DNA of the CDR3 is TGTGCCAGCAGCCAGGGACAGGTCTACTATGGCTACACCTTC. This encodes CASSQGQVYYGYTF. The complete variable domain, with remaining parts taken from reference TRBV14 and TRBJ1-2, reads EAGVTQFPSHSVIEKGQTVTLRCDPISGHDNLYWYRRVMGKEIKFLLHFVKESKQDESGMPNNRFLAERTGGTYSTLKVQPAELEDSGVYFCASSQGQVYYGYTFGSGTRLTVV.

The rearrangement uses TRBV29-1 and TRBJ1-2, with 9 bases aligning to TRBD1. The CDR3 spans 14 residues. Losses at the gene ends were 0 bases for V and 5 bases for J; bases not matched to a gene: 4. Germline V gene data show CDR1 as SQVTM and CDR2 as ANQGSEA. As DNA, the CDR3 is TGCAGCGTTGAAGAGGGACAGGGAGATTATGGCTACACCTTC. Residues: CSVEEGQGDYGYTF.

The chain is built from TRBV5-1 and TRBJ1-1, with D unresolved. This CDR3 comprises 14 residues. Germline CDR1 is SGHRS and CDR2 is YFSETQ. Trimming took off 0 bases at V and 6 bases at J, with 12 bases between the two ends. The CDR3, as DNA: TGCGCCAGCAGCTTGGGCAGAGATACGGCTGAAGCTTTCTTT. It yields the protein CASSLGRDTAEAFF. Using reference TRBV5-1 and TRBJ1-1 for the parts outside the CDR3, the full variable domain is KAGVTQTPRYLIKTRGQQVTLSCSPISGHRSVSWYQQTPGQGLQFLFEYFSETQRNKGNFPGRFSGRQFSNSRSEMNVSTLELGDSALYLCASSLGRDTAEAFFGQGTRLTVV.

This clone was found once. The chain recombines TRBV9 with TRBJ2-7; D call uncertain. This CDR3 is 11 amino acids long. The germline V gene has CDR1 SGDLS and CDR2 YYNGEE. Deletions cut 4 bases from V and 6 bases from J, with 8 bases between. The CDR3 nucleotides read TGTGCCAGCAGCCCGGGTAGCGAGCAGTACTTC. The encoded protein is CASSPGSEQYF.